A selection of T cell receptor beta chains follows, all from one sample in a study of Ad26.COV2.S vaccination and SARS-CoV-2 variants. The assay was immunoSEQ multiplex PCR, and TCRdb's table has in-frame clones only and misses some. The data contain 300,000 to 350,000 clones, approximately 86% of them seen just once; the ten biggest clones take up around 10%. The sample in question was peripheral blood, obtained in a trial of Ad26.COV2.S vaccine versus placebo. These receptors originate from a person aged 18-60 years who received the Ad26.COV2.S COVID-19 vaccine or a placebo. CDR3s include the opening cysteine and the closing phenylalanine or tryptophan. A D gene is named only where the DNA matches it firmly.

-	TRBV7-2	TRBJ1-6	CASIPQGGNSPLHF
-	TRBV4-3	TRBJ1-6	CASSPEPSSPLHF
-	TRBV5-1	TRBJ2-1	CASSLLGGLYNEQFF
-	TRBV11-2	TRBJ2-1	CASSLARGYREQFF
-	TRBV7-9	TRBJ2-5	CASSWDGGETQYF
TRBD2	TRBV5-4	TRBJ2-1	CASSPTSGGGSSYNEQFF
-	TRBV18	TRBJ2-1	CASSPRDDEQFF
-	TRBV3-1/TRBV3-2	TRBJ1-1	CASSPGGNTEAFF
-	TRBV7-9	TRBJ1-2	CASSPLPSSANYGYTF
-	TRBV18	TRBJ2-7	CASSPDREPYEQYF
-	TRBV7-2	TRBJ1-2	CASSSVGGGAGYTF
TRBD2	TRBV7-2	TRBJ2-7	CASSYWTSGNYEQYF
-	TRBV6-5	TRBJ2-3	CASSSGRGTSTDTQYF
-	TRBV19	TRBJ1-1	CASSIDLGVVNTEAFF
TRBD1	TRBV19	TRBJ1-4	CASSSGTGKEKLFF
-	TRBV30	TRBJ1-1	CAWSVGLEPLGAFF
-	TRBV29-1	TRBJ1-1	CSVEDRGVGAFF
TRBD2	TRBV11-1	TRBJ2-1	CASSFSTGTSNEQFF
TRBD2	TRBV4-3	TRBJ2-3	CASSLLWTSGGFDTQYF
-	TRBV10-3	TRBJ1-1	CAISESTLGAFF
TRBD2	TRBV5-4	TRBJ2-2	CASTRGLAGEYGELFF
TRBD1	TRBV20-1	TRBJ2-1	CSASVRTGFNNEQFF
-	TRBV7-2	TRBJ1-6	CASSLVGGVGSPLHF
-	TRBV7-2	TRBJ2-7	CASSLGRDSFQEQYF
TRBD1	TRBV30	TRBJ1-5	CADPLTGGNQPQHF
-	TRBV12-3/TRBV12-4	TRBJ1-2	CASSLGRGYGYTF
TRBD2	TRBV7-3	TRBJ2-3	CASSSGGLAGGSDTQYF
-	TRBV19	TRBJ1-1	CASSIGGMNTEAFF
-	TRBV10-2	TRBJ2-2	CASISDIGELFF
TRBD2	TRBV19	TRBJ2-3	CATRTRGDGSDTQYF
TRBD2	TRBV28	TRBJ2-1	CATGTSGLNEQFF
-	TRBV12-3/TRBV12-4	TRBJ2-7	CASSPAGYEQYF
-	TRBV6-5	TRBJ1-5	CASRLDTGSNQPQHF
-	TRBV5-4	TRBJ2-5	CASSLRGGVGETQYF
TRBD1	TRBV27	TRBJ1-6	CASSQAGTGGGYNSPLHF
-	TRBV6-2/TRBV6-3	TRBJ1-2	CASSYLVGGYTF
-	TRBV28	TRBJ1-2	CASSWEKGGYTF
-	TRBV13	TRBJ2-7	CASSLRQGRYEQYF
TRBD2	TRBV7-9	TRBJ2-5	CASSLAASGGVKKETQYF
-	TRBV11-2	TRBJ1-1	CASSAGNTEAFF
TRBD1	TRBV7-6	TRBJ1-5	CASSPILETGNQPQHF
-	TRBV7-6	TRBJ2-1	CASSLGRFSYNEQFF
-	TRBV6-1	TRBJ1-5	CASSETPRPGEPQHF
TRBD2	TRBV7-2	TRBJ2-2	CASSPGTSRTGELFF
-	TRBV5-1	TRBJ1-1	CASSLLGGVETEAFF
-	TRBV19	TRBJ1-5	CASSISGSTNQPQHF
-	TRBV2	TRBJ2-1	CASSDSGAYNEQFF
TRBD2	TRBV24-1	TRBJ2-3	CATSLGGLAGQSSTDTQYF
-	TRBV7-8	TRBJ1-5	CASSLNTLSDQPQHF
-	TRBV6-1	TRBJ2-2	CASSEAGGSGELFF
-	TRBV6-6	TRBJ1-1	CASRMSSRGNTEAFF
-	TRBV12-3/TRBV12-4	TRBJ1-2	CASSLEDVYGYTF
-	TRBV3-1/TRBV3-2	TRBJ2-1	CASSQTRGEQFF
TRBD1	TRBV6-6	TRBJ1-1	CASSMPGQGETEAFF
-	TRBV3-1/TRBV3-2	TRBJ2-1	CASSPWRDSYNEQFF